These 10 T cell receptor beta chains were all obtained from the same sample, sequenced in a study of CD8 T cells in ankylosing spondylitis. TCRdb independently ran MiXCR on the 5' RACE reads; one entry per CDR3 protein. The profile covers about 240,000 distinct CDR3 sequences, with over 8.5% appearing a single time and about 6.5% taken by the ten largest. Sequenced: blood, either unsorted or a sorted T cell fraction (not recorded which). The receptors were sampled from a male donor with ankylosing spondylitis or in good health (not recorded which).

This clonotype was found many times. The chain carries TRBV7-9 and TRBJ2-1; 9 nucleotides align to TRBD2. Germline V lookup: CDR1 SEHNR, CDR2 FQNEAQ (reference sequence). The CDR3 length is 15 residues. Trimming cost V 6 bases and J 5 bases; bases outside gene matches: 8. This CDR3 is CASSNSGGADNEQFF. CDR3 nucleotides: TGTGCCAGCAGTAATAGCGGGGGAGCTGACAATGAGCAGTTCTTC.

This rearrangement joins TRBV5-6 to TRBJ2-1, with TRBD1 matching 9 bases. The CDR3 runs to 20 residues. In germline, CDR1 is SGHDT, CDR2 YYEEEE. Trimming at V came to 3 bases and at J to 7 bases, leaving 23 bases not matched to a gene. The CDR3 loop is CASSWERDRVNVPAVNEQFF. The CDR3 DNA follows: TGTGCCAGCAGCTGGGAGAGGGACAGGGTGAATGTACCGGCCGTTAATGAGCAGTTCTTC.

The CDR3 protein is CSAREPDAGVTLEAFF. The CDR3 nucleotides read TGCAGTGCTAGAGAGCCCGACGCAGGGGTTACGCTAGAAGCTTTCTTT. J is TRBJ1-1 and V is TRBV20-1; TRBD1 is a possible D gene (6 bases). V lost 0 bases to trimming and J lost 8 bases, with 22 bases between them. Germline V gene sequence: CDR1 DFQATT, CDR2 SNEGSKA (reference sequence). This CDR3 has 16 amino acids.

This clonotype has ten or more counts. The chain joins TRBV9 to TRBJ2-1; D not certain. The CDR3 is 13 residues long. V lost 0 bases, J lost 5 bases, and 6 bases lay in between. In germline, CDR1 is SGDLS, CDR2 YYNGEE. The CDR3 nucleotides read TGTGCCAGCAGCGTAGTACAGAACAATGAGCAGTTCTTC. Amino acids: CASSVVQNNEQFF.

This clonotype was observed a handful of times. The DNA of the CDR3 is TGTGCCAGCACCGACCGGACAGCGAACACCGGGGAGCTGTTTTTT. Translation: CASTDRTANTGELFF. This chain joins TRBV12-3 or TRBV12-4 and TRBJ2-2; the D gene is possibly TRBD1 (6 bases). V lost 7 bases, J lost 0 bases, and 12 bases lay in between. This CDR3 region has 15 residues.

This clonotype has just a few counts. J is TRBJ2-1 and V is TRBV5-6, with TRBD1 matching over 8 bases. The germline V gene encodes CDR1 SGHDT and CDR2 YYEEEE. CDR3 length: 13 residues. The junction had 7 bases not matched to a gene; V was cut back by 4 bases and J by 10 bases. The CDR3: CASSPGQGREQFF. CDR3 sequence (DNA): TGTGCCAGCAGCCCCGGACAGGGCAGAGAGCAGTTCTTC.

This clonotype was counted many times. The chain combines TRBV5-1 with TRBJ2-3; 10 bases agree with TRBD2. The V gene's germline CDR1 is SGHRS and CDR2 YFSETQ. The CDR3 is 16 amino acids. Losses at the gene ends were 4 bases for V and 2 bases for J; bases not matched to a gene: 7. The CDR3 nucleotides are TGCGCCAGCAGCGACCCCAGCGGGAGGGACACAGATACGCAGTATTTT. This encodes CASSDPSGRDTDTQYF.

The chain links TRBV5-1 to TRBJ1-2; a weak D match, TRBD1 (5 bases). The CDR3 is 15 residues long. V was pared by 0 bases and J by 4 bases, with 13 bases between. CDR1 and CDR2 (germline): SGHRS, YFSETQ. The CDR3: CASSLGGVQGYGYTF. The CDR3 DNA is TGCGCCAGCAGCTTGGGTGGTGTTCAGGGCTATGGCTACACCTTC.

In this sample, this clonotype turned up many times. The V and J genes are TRBV7-9 and TRBJ1-1; D is unresolved. CDR3 length: 14 residues. V was shortened by 5 bases and J by 1 base, with 11 bases between the two germline ends. Germline V gene lookup returns CDR1 SEHNR and CDR2 FQNEAQ (reference sequence). The CDR3 is CASSPKAQNTEAFF. The CDR3 DNA sequence: TGTGCCAGCAGCCCTAAAGCCCAGAACACTGAAGCTTTCTTT.

This clonotype was seen repeatedly, ten times or more. This chain joins TRBV7-9 and TRBJ2-5, with D tentatively TRBD2 (5 bases). V lost 3 bases and J lost 2, with 13 bases in between. The CDR3 has 15 amino acids. The germline V gene has CDR1 SEHNR and CDR2 FQNEAQ (reference sequence). CDR3 region: CASSLLLADQETQYF. The CDR3 nucleotides are TGTGCCAGCAGCTTGCTTCTAGCTGATCAAGAGACCCAGTACTTC. Full variable domain (rest looked up from reference TRBV7-9 and TRBJ2-5): DTGVSQNPRHKITKRGQNVTFRCDPISEHNRLYWYRQTLGQGPEFLTYFQNEAQLEKSRLLSDRFSAERPKGSFSTLEIQRTEQGDSAMYLCASSLLLADQETQYFGPGTRLLVL.